In its sample, the clone carrying this T cell receptor (beta chain) was seen a few times. Its cognate antigen is unknown. Germline loops: CDR1 SGHAT, CDR2 FQDESV (reference sequence). The CDR3 is made up of 15 amino acids. Germline trimming cut 5 bases from V and 4 bases from J; bases unmatched to any gene: 4. The data belong to a study of cytomegalovirus exposure and HLA in healthy donors. Study-level findings and limits: In a later analysis, productive TCRs from donors in an Asian-associated ancestry cluster reportedly carried fewer N-insertions than the cohort mean. TCR beta V- and J-gene trimming was later associated with a missense DCLRE1C variant.

This PCR relied on a set of 60 Vbeta primers and 13 Jbeta primers. Profiled with immunoSEQ multiplex PCR; TCRdb holds only in-frame clones, not every one. This sample has more than 200,000 clones; roughly four fifths occur once, and the top ten carry about 1.4%. The sequenced material came from PBMCs. The TCR sequence derives from a girl aged 10 to 17 in good health and CMV-seronegative. V is TRBV11-1 and J is TRBJ2-3; 12 bases fit TRBD2. The CDR3 coding sequence is TGTGCCAGCAGCCCTAGCGGGAGGGAGGCAGATACGCAGTATTTT. Translation gives CASSPSGREADTQYF.